The present T cell receptor beta chain was sequenced within a study of blood T cell repertoires in COVID-19. Study information: Sources were T cells, B-cell-depleted T cells, or PBMCs; the material itself was cDNA or gDNA.

Only in-frame clones appear in the TCRdb table, and some are missing; sequencing was by immunoSEQ multiplex PCR. The table records about 500,000 clones, 89% of them present only once. Seattle researchers signed up patients amid active infection and tracked them longitudinally. Trimming stripped 3 bases from V and 6 bases from J, with 9 bases between. The CDR3 spans 12 residues. Germline assignment: CDR1 SGHKS and CDR2 YYEKEE (reference sequence). The chain couples TRBV5-5 to TRBJ1-2, with D unresolved. This clonotype was obtained from a young man with COVID-19, enrolled during active disease. Sequencing was done on a sample of peripheral blood. The CDR3 loop is CASSWVGDGYTF. The CDR3 bases are TGTGCCAGCAGCTGGGTCGGGGATGGCTACACCTTC.